This T cell receptor (beta chain) is drawn from a study of cytomegalovirus exposure and HLA in healthy donors. Study information: It was reported in a later analysis that the 100 to 150 validation repertoires used the same platform as the approximately 670 first-cohort repertoires.

Note on this clone: Its target is unknown.

Whole-study results and caveats: A subsequent analysis found that TCR clusters from the first cohort also tended to co-occur in the roughly 120 validation repertoires, with 90% to 95% of cluster scores above 0. Cytomegalovirus association was assigned to approximately 180 TCR beta chains.

Sequencing used immunoSEQ multiplex PCR; TCRdb keeps in-frame clones, though not all of them. Counted here are some 240,000 clones, approximately 83% occurring once; the ten biggest clones make up 1% to 1.5%. V lost 6 bases and J 7 bases, leaving 15 bases between the germline ends. The CDR3 has 13 residues. Germline V gene lookup returns CDR1 SGHAT and CDR2 FQNNGV. Material for sequencing was PBMCs. This sequence was found in a woman in her thirties in good health and CMV-seropositive. The chain combines TRBV11-2 with TRBJ1-2; D gene uncertain. The CDR3 region is CASRAAGGSGYTF. The DNA of the CDR3 is TGTGCCAGCAGAGCGGCCGGTGGAAGTGGCTACACCTTC.